The text below deals with one T cell receptor beta chain. It lacks a known antigen. No clone much larger than this one lies a single base away; base qualities are absent. The donors were healthy, HIV-negative adults who had no recently reported acute infections or vaccinations. Only Caucasian adults living in Nashville, Tennessee, USA were represented among the donors. Magnetic negative selection was used to enrich CD4+ T cells, after which naive cells were positively selected on CD45RA and the negative fraction became the memory subset. Blood was obtained by leukapheresis, after which PBMCs were separated by Ficoll-Histopaque density gradient centrifugation and cryopreserved in liquid nitrogen vapor phase. Analytical flow cytometry was used to check the purity and quantity of each magnetically sorted T cell population. Genomic DNA was isolated from each sorted fraction and quantified by UV absorbance on a Nanodrop 2000c.

This sample is drawn from a study of shared clonotypes between healthy human individuals (dated by TCRdb to 2018 to 2021). For the study in its entirety: The cohort comprised a couple of women and a few men aged 18 to 49 years. For each donor, CD4 naive and CD4 memory were each run on three plates, CD8 naive on two plates, and CD8 memory on one plate. The study deeply sequenced blood TCR repertoires of five healthy adults to estimate repertoire size and the extent of clonotype sharing between individuals. Different laboratories and diverse techniques were used to prepare libraries and sequence TCR repertoires, to increase sequencing depth and limit assay-specific biases. Between about 0.8 and 9 billion PBMCs per donor were obtained by leukapheresis.

Beyond this particular receptor, the publication reports: Naive subsets generally had larger estimated clonotype richness than memory subsets. Incomplete sequencing was indicated by rarefaction of sorted-subset datasets, despite the large sequencing depth. Compared with non-shared clonotypes, the clonotypes found in all four sorted-subset donors had higher generation probabilities. Sampling was limited to blood, and TCR repertoires in tissue likely differ from TCR repertoires in blood. Based on pairwise subsampling, the degree of clonotype sharing among donors was expected to be affected by sequencing depth. Because the study included a small number of donors, the genetic and exposure-history diversity represented was limited. Roughly 5% of naive CD4, roughly 3.5% of naive CD8, approximately 2% of memory CD4, and roughly 0.4% of memory CD8 clonotypes were shared across several donors.

Trimming removed 0 bases from V and 7 bases from J; the gene matches leave 4 bases unexplained. The CDR3 has 14 amino acids, counting the end cysteine and phenylalanine. This entry keeps only the CDR3 DNA: 42 bases, framed from base 1. As encoded in the germline V gene, CDR1 is SGHRS while CDR2 is YFSETQ. Using the deep immunoSEQ assay, multiplex PCR amplified TCR CDR3 regions from genomic DNA. For each cell subset, the extracted genomic DNA was distributed evenly across all wells of several immunoSEQ 96-well plates, and each plate served as one replicate. For sorted subsets, each replicate PCR was loaded with 150 to 250 ng genomic DNA, equivalent to roughly 30,000 T cell genomes. Purified libraries were quantified with a Qubit 3.0 fluorometer, sized on a Bioanalyzer 2100, and re-quantified with the KAPA Library Quantification kit. Every immunoSEQ 96-well plate was sequenced on a separate single-read 150-cycle Illumina NextSeq 550 flow cell. The authors' analysis ran thus. Because the immunoSEQ output included only junctional sequences and no quality scores, the filtering could not be the same as the filtering used for full-length reads. Sequences were annotated with PyIR, a Python wrapper for IgBLAST v1.9, and V/J genes and CDR3 were assigned using IMGT germline references. Reads with weak V/J assignments (E-value above 1e-6), missing CDR3, stop codons, out-of-frame junctions, or ambiguous translated residues were removed. V3J clonotypes were defined as sequences sharing an identical inferred V gene, J gene, and CDR3 amino acid sequence. The percentage overlap between two repertoires was calculated by dividing the number of shared unique clonotypes by the size of the smaller repertoire. Richness of each repertoire was evaluated using RTK rarefaction, the Chao1 estimator, and Recon v2.1 estimates of unobserved clonotypes. For all TCRbeta clonotypes obtained by the gDNA method from a few donors, generation probabilities were computed with OLGA. TCRdb provides this immuneACCESS table in a form limited to in-frame rearrangements. Some clones are lacking; in checked studies, under half of them reflect an unresolved V gene, and why the rest are absent is not known. Clone size and the V and J calls come from that table; the DNA yielded D and trimming. The sample table lists roughly 2.6 million clones, around 90% of them with a count of one. The top ten clones comprise more than 0.12% of the sample.

The sample was naive CD4+ T cells sorted from blood. The sample's cell subset or site label, in plain terms: CD45RA+ positively selected. The sequence was obtained from a young man in good health. Rearrangement joined TRBV5-1 to TRBJ2-1, with 7 central nucleotides matching TRBD2. The DNA sequence is given as TGCGCCAGCAGCTTGGGAGGTAGCGGGAATGAGCAGTTCTTC. Translated, it reads CASSLGGSGNEQFF.